Each of the 3 T cell receptor beta chains below was sequenced from the same sample in a study of OX40 agonist ivuxolimab in advanced cancers. Assay: immunoSEQ multiplex PCR; the TCRdb copy retains only in-frame clones and omits some. The table has 53,000 or so clones, less than 85% seen once; the top ten hold more than 10%. The sample was CD4+ or CD8+ T cells sorted from blood, taken in a trial of the OX40 agonist ivuxolimab. The receptors shown here come from an adult with an advanced solid tumor such as melanoma, head and neck, liver or kidney cancer.

This sequence joins TRBV29-1 and TRBJ2-3, with a weak D call TRBD1 (7 bases). CDR3 length: 14 amino acids. The germline CDR1 and CDR2 sequences are SQVTM and ANQGSEA. V was cut by 3 bases and J by 3 bases, with 13 bases left in between. In DNA form, the CDR3 reads TGCAGCGTTGAGGAGGGGGCTCGGACAGATACGCAGTATTTT. Amino acids: CSVEEGARTDTQYF.

V is TRBV5-1 and J is TRBJ1-6; D may be TRBD1 (5 bases). The length of the CDR3 is 15 residues. The V gene's germline CDR1 is SGHRS and CDR2 YFSETQ. Trimming left V 4 bases short and J 3 bases short, with 11 bases between. The CDR3 nucleotides are TGCGCCAGCAGCGCTGGGACGGACTATAATTCACCCCTCCACTTT. Its translation is CASSAGTDYNSPLHF.

This clone showed up just once. V usage is TRBV6-5 and J usage is TRBJ2-5; weak D call: TRBD2 (6 bases). Looked up from germline, CDR1 is MNHEY and CDR2 is SVGAGI. V was clipped by 7 bases and J by 7 bases, with 16 bases between them. CDR3 size: 13 residues. The CDR3 DNA sequence: TGTGCCAGCACTCCATCCCCGGAGGGGACCCAGTACTTC. Translation gives CASTPSPEGTQYF.